The rows below give T cell receptor beta chains drawn from one sample of a study of OX40 agonist ivuxolimab in advanced cancers. Clones were sequenced by immunoSEQ multiplex PCR, and TCRdb holds only the in-frame ones, with some missing. The sample contains roughly 67,000 clones, approximately 91% of which appear only once. The sample here was CD4+ or CD8+ T cells sorted from blood, taken in a trial of the OX40 agonist ivuxolimab. The receptors originated from an adult with an advanced solid tumor such as melanoma, head and neck, liver or kidney cancer. CDR3s include the opening cysteine and the closing phenylalanine or tryptophan. The order of the fields is CDR3 DNA, CDR3 protein, V gene, J gene, D gene, clone size. A D gene is named only where the DNA matches it firmly. Expanded clones get a size class; other rows say once, few or many, or leave the size out.

cdr3_nt: TGTGCCAGCAGTGGCGCAGGGTGGAATCAGCCCCAGCATTTT
cdr3_aa: CASSGAGWNQPQHF
v_call: TRBV2
j_call: TRBJ1-5
d_call: NA
clone_size: NA

cdr3_nt: TGTGCCAGCAGTGAAGACCAGACGCTATCTAGCACAGATACGCAGTATTTT
cdr3_aa: CASSEDQTLSSTDTQYF
v_call: TRBV6-1
j_call: TRBJ2-3
d_call: NA
clone_size: NA

cdr3_nt: TGTGCCAGCAGCCCCCGACAGGGGAGTAGCTATGGCTACACCTTC
cdr3_aa: CASSPRQGSSYGYTF
v_call: TRBV9
j_call: TRBJ1-2
d_call: TRBD1
clone_size: NA

cdr3_nt: TGCAGCGTTGAAGATCTGTCTAGAGGCTACGAGCAGTACTTC
cdr3_aa: CSVEDLSRGYEQYF
v_call: TRBV29-1
j_call: TRBJ2-7
d_call: NA
clone_size: NA

cdr3_nt: TGTGCCAACGGATCCTCCACCGAGCAGTACTTC
cdr3_aa: CANGSSTEQYF
v_call: TRBV21-1
j_call: TRBJ2-7
d_call: NA
clone_size: NA

cdr3_nt: TGCGCCAGCAGTCTGACCGGGACCCTACGTCACAATGAGCAGTTCTTC
cdr3_aa: CASSLTGTLRHNEQFF
v_call: TRBV5-1
j_call: TRBJ2-1
d_call: NA
clone_size: NA

cdr3_nt: TGTGCCAGCAGAGTTTTAGCGGGAGCCTACTACGAGCAGTACTTC
cdr3_aa: CASRVLAGAYYEQYF
v_call: TRBV6-1
j_call: TRBJ2-7
d_call: TRBD2
clone_size: NA

cdr3_nt: TGTGCCAGCAGTCTCGCCGGGACAGGCCAAGAGACCCAGTACTTC
cdr3_aa: CASSLAGTGQETQYF
v_call: TRBV28
j_call: TRBJ2-5
d_call: TRBD1
clone_size: NA

cdr3_nt: TGTGCCAGCAGCCGACAGGGTCCGAACACCGGGGAGCTGTTTTTT
cdr3_aa: CASSRQGPNTGELFF
v_call: TRBV6-6
j_call: TRBJ2-2
d_call: TRBD1
clone_size: NA

cdr3_nt: TGTGCCAGCAGTTTGGGCCTCCGAACAGCTTTCTTT
cdr3_aa: CASSLGLRTAFF
v_call: TRBV27
j_call: TRBJ1-1
d_call: NA
clone_size: NA

cdr3_nt: TGTGCCAGCAGAAAAGGACAGGTCAACCCTGAAGCTTTCTTT
cdr3_aa: CASRKGQVNPEAFF
v_call: TRBV28
j_call: TRBJ1-1
d_call: TRBD1
clone_size: NA

cdr3_nt: TGCGCCAGCAGTGACCACAGGGGCAGCAATCAGCCCCAGCATTTT
cdr3_aa: CASSDHRGSNQPQHF
v_call: TRBV10-2
j_call: TRBJ1-5
d_call: TRBD1
clone_size: few

cdr3_nt: TGCAGTTTTCAAAGATCTGGGCAGTACTTC
cdr3_aa: CSFQRSGQYF
v_call: TRBV20-1
j_call: TRBJ2-7
d_call: NA
clone_size: NA

cdr3_nt: TGTGCCAGTAGCGTGACAGGAATCACCGGGGAGCTGTTTTTT
cdr3_aa: CASSVTGITGELFF
v_call: TRBV19
j_call: TRBJ2-2
d_call: NA
clone_size: NA

cdr3_nt: TGTGCCAGCAGTTCGGGGGCCGGCGAGCAGTACTTC
cdr3_aa: CASSSGAGEQYF
v_call: TRBV6-6
j_call: TRBJ2-7
d_call: NA
clone_size: NA

cdr3_nt: TGTGCCTGGAGTTCGGGACAGGGCTTATATGGCTACACCTTC
cdr3_aa: CAWSSGQGLYGYTF
v_call: TRBV30
j_call: TRBJ1-2
d_call: TRBD1
clone_size: NA

cdr3_nt: TGTGCCAGCAGCGTAGGGGCGGGAAATCCCTCCTACGAGCAGTACTTC
cdr3_aa: CASSVGAGNPSYEQYF
v_call: TRBV9
j_call: TRBJ2-7
d_call: NA
clone_size: NA

cdr3_nt: TGTGCCAGCAGCACGACTAGCGGGGGGTACAATGAGCAGTTCTTC
cdr3_aa: CASSTTSGGYNEQFF
v_call: TRBV9
j_call: TRBJ2-1
d_call: TRBD2
clone_size: NA

cdr3_nt: TGTGCCAGCAGCAGAGACAGGGACCGGGAGCAGTACTTC
cdr3_aa: CASSRDRDREQYF
v_call: TRBV11-2
j_call: TRBJ2-7
d_call: TRBD1
clone_size: NA

cdr3_nt: TGCGCCAGCAGCCAAGATACAGGGTTGGGAGGAAACACCATATATTTT
cdr3_aa: CASSQDTGLGGNTIYF
v_call: TRBV4-1
j_call: TRBJ1-3
d_call: NA
clone_size: few

cdr3_nt: TGTGCCAGCGAGGTGTATGGAGGATCCTACGAGCAGTACTTC
cdr3_aa: CASEVYGGSYEQYF
v_call: TRBV6-6
j_call: TRBJ2-7
d_call: NA
clone_size: NA

cdr3_nt: TGTGCCAGCAAGAAAGGGGGCGCGACCTACGAGCAGTACTTC
cdr3_aa: CASKKGGATYEQYF
v_call: TRBV28
j_call: TRBJ2-7
d_call: TRBD1
clone_size: NA

cdr3_nt: TGTGCCAGCGCCGGGGACAGGACAAACTATGGCTACACCTTC
cdr3_aa: CASAGDRTNYGYTF
v_call: TRBV19
j_call: TRBJ1-2
d_call: TRBD1
clone_size: NA

cdr3_nt: TGCGCCAGCAGCCACGGACAGAAAACCTCTGGGGCCAACGTCCTGACTTTC
cdr3_aa: CASSHGQKTSGANVLTF
v_call: TRBV4-1
j_call: TRBJ2-6
d_call: NA
clone_size: NA

cdr3_nt: TGTGCCAGCAGTTCCTTGGGGATGACAGGGAATCAGCCCCAGCATTTT
cdr3_aa: CASSSLGMTGNQPQHF
v_call: TRBV6-5
j_call: TRBJ1-5
d_call: TRBD1
clone_size: once

cdr3_nt: TGTGCCAGCAGTGAAGCGTACACCGGGGAGCTGTTTTTT
cdr3_aa: CASSEAYTGELFF
v_call: TRBV2
j_call: TRBJ2-2
d_call: NA
clone_size: NA

cdr3_nt: TGTGCCAGCTCACCAAGGCAGGAGTACAATGAGCAGTTCTTC
cdr3_aa: CASSPRQEYNEQFF
v_call: TRBV18
j_call: TRBJ2-1
d_call: NA
clone_size: NA

cdr3_nt: TGTGCCAGCAACGGACGGTTCACCGGGGAGCTGTTTTTT
cdr3_aa: CASNGRFTGELFF
v_call: TRBV28
j_call: TRBJ2-2
d_call: NA
clone_size: NA

cdr3_nt: TGTGCCAGCAGTTTACCATCTGGGGCCAACGTCCTGACTTTC
cdr3_aa: CASSLPSGANVLTF
v_call: TRBV28
j_call: TRBJ2-6
d_call: NA
clone_size: once

cdr3_nt: TGTGCCTGGAGTGGATCTAGCGGGAGATGGGATACGCAGTATTTT
cdr3_aa: CAWSGSSGRWDTQYF
v_call: TRBV30
j_call: TRBJ2-3
d_call: TRBD2
clone_size: NA